The rows below give T cell receptor beta chains drawn from one sample of a study of CD8 T cells in ankylosing spondylitis. Each CDR3 protein gets one entry after TCRdb re-called the 5' RACE reads with MiXCR. This table has 130,000 to 150,000 distinct CDR3 sequences, about 8% appearing once. Sequencing was carried out using synovial fluid, either unsorted or a sorted T cell fraction (not recorded which). The receptors stem from a male donor with ankylosing spondylitis. Both conserved end residues are part of each CDR3.

v_gene	j_gene	CDR3aa
TRBV5-1	TRBJ2-7	CASSLADEQYF
TRBV10-2	TRBJ1-1	CASSVRPRAEAFF
TRBV5-1	TRBJ2-5	CASSFLGQQETQYF
TRBV20-1	TRBJ2-5	CSAGTVLSAQYF
TRBV4-2	TRBJ2-2	CASSQVRYTGELFF
TRBV7-9	TRBJ2-2	CASSLVGVSTGELFF
TRBV29-1	TRBJ1-1	CSVSGDRGKGATEAFF
TRBV7-2	TRBJ1-5	CASSSQGTYSNQPQHF
TRBV3-1	TRBJ2-3	CASSLSGGRDTQYF
TRBV3-1	TRBJ1-5	CATSQQVNQPQHF
TRBV20-1	TRBJ2-7	CSVRTDGHEQYF
TRBV12-3/TRBV12-4	TRBJ2-2	CASSLEAAGTGELFF
TRBV20-1	TRBJ1-1	CSAKQDYTEAFF
TRBV7-2	TRBJ1-1	CASSFKRSATEAFF
TRBV9	TRBJ2-5	CASSIRGRGVQETQYF
TRBV20-1	TRBJ2-1	CSARDQGGVRYNEQFF
TRBV5-4	TRBJ2-3	CASSGNREDTQYF
TRBV7-2	TRBJ2-3	CASSLIFTDTQYF
TRBV20-1	TRBJ1-2	CSARDWTAGPNYGYTF
TRBV7-8	TRBJ2-1	CASSFLAGASNEQFF
TRBV28	TRBJ2-1	CASGDTSGSSYNEQFF
TRBV7-9	TRBJ2-7	CASSLRQGSEQYF
TRBV6-1	TRBJ2-2	CASSRPGGTGELFF
TRBV6-5	TRBJ1-5	CASSYSLDQPQHF
TRBV27	TRBJ2-3	CASSLLASGGGADTQYF
TRBV7-2	TRBJ1-2	CASSLGLWGAGYTF
TRBV9	TRBJ2-1	CASGYGFYNEQFF
TRBV7-6	TRBJ2-7	CASSTLEGNEQYF
TRBV9	TRBJ2-3	CASSSYSTDTQYF
TRBV18	TRBJ2-7	CASSPQPPPGTYEQYF
TRBV9	TRBJ2-5	CASSRTGAETQYF
TRBV6-2/TRBV6-3	TRBJ1-1	CASTDHGQGGAEAFF
TRBV25-1	TRBJ2-3	CASSESRRSSGGPPDTQYF
TRBV20-1	TRBJ2-1	CSARDKEFGWRDNEQFF
TRBV15	TRBJ1-2	CATSRDLSGTAYGYTF
TRBV3-1	TRBJ2-6	CASGQVSASSGANVLTF
TRBV20-1	TRBJ1-2	CSASQPGHRFPHGYTF